Sequencing of this TCR beta chain was carried out in a study of blood T cell repertoires in COVID-19. The ends lost 4 bases at V and 4 bases at J; junction bases unmatched: 6. The CDR3 spans 15 residues. CDR1 is KGHSH, CDR2 LQKENI, per germline. Data came from immunoSEQ multiplex PCR; TCRdb stores just in-frame clones and leaves some out. This sample has around 130,000 clones; about four fifths occur once, and the top ten carry 15% to 20%. The chain combines TRBV18 with TRBJ1-5; 8 bases map to TRBD1. The sequenced sample was peripheral blood. The source is a man aged 55 to 70 with active or convalescent COVID-19. CDR3 amino acids: CASSQTDRVNQPQHF. The CDR3 nucleotides are TGTGCCAGCTCACAAACGGACAGGGTGAATCAGCCCCAGCATTTT.